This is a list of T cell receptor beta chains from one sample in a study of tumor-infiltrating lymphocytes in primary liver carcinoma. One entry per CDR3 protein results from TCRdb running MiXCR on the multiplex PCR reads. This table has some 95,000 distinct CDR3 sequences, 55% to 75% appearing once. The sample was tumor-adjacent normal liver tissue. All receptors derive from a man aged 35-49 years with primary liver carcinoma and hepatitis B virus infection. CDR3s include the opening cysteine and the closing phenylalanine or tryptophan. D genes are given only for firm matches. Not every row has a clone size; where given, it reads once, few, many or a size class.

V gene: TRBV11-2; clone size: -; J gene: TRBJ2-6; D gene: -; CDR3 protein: CTSSILSGANVLTF; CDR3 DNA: TGTACAAGCAGCATATTAAGTGGGGCCAACGTCCTGACTTTC
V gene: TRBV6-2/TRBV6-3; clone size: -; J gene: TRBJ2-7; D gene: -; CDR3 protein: CTSSWAGPYEQYF; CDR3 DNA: TGTACCAGCAGTTGGGCAGGGCCCTACGAGCAGTACTTC
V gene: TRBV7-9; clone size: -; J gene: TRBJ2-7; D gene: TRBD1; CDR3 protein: CASSSLTGGGYEQYF; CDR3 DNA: TGTGCCAGCAGCTCGCTGACAGGGGGCGGGTACGAGCAGTACTTC
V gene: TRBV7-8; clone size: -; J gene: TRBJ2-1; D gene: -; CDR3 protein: CANSHGTSQFF; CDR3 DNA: TGTGCCAACAGCCATGGGACTTCCCAGTTCTTC
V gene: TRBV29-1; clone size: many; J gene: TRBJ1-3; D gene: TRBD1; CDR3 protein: CSAGGTGSGNTIYF; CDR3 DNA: TGCAGCGCCGGTGGGACAGGCTCTGGAAACACCATATATTTT
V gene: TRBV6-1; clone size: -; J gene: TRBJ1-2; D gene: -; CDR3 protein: CASIGSGYTF; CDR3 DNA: TGTGCCAGCATAGGGAGTGGCTACACCTTC
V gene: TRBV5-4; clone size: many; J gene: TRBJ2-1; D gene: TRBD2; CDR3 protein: CASSSGLAGLNEQFF; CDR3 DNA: TGTGCCAGCAGTTCCGGACTAGCGGGACTCAATGAGCAGTTCTTC
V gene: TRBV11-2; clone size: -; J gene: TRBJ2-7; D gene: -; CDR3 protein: CDSSLESDEQYF; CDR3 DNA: TGTGACAGCAGCTTAGAGTCGGACGAGCAATACTTC
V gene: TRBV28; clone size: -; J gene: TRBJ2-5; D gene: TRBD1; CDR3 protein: CASSFETGRKTQYF; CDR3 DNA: TGTGCCAGCAGTTTCGAGACAGGGAGAAAGACCCAGTACTTC
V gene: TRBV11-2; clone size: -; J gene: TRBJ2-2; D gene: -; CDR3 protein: CASSFTFGKGGELFF; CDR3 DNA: TGTGCCAGCAGCTTTACGTTCGGAAAGGGCGGAGAGCTGTTTTTT
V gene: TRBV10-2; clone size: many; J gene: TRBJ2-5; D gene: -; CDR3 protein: CVVGNPSGTQYF; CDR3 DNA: TGCGTCGTCGGGAATCCGAGCGGGACCCAGTACTTC
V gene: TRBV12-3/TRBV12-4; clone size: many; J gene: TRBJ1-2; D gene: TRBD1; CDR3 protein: CASSRDRVDGYTF; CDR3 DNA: TGTGCCAGCAGCAGGGACAGGGTTGACGGCTACACCTTC
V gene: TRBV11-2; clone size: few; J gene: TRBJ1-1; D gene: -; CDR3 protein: CASSLATGTEAFF; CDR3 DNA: TGTGCCAGCAGCTTAGCTACCGGGACAGAAGCTTTCTTT
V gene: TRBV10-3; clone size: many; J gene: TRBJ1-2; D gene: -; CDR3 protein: CAISERASNYGYTF; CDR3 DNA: TGTGCCATCAGTGAACGGGCATCCAACTATGGCTACACCTTC
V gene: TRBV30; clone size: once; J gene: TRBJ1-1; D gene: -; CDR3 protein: CAWSPGDIEAFF; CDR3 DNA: TGTGCCTGGAGTCCAGGGGACATTGAAGCTTTCTTT
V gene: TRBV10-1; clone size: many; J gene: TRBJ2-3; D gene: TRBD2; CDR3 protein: CASSEGTRETDTQYF; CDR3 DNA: TGCGCCAGCAGTGAGGGGACTAGGGAGACAGATACGCAGTATTTT
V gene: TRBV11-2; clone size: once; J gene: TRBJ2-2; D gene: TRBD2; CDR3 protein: CASSVGLAVSLAGELFF; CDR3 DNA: TGTGCCAGCAGCGTGGGACTAGCGGTCTCCCTGGCCGGGGAGCTGTTTTTT
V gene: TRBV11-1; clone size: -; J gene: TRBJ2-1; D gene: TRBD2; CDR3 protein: CASSLGLLGEVNNEQFF; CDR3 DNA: TGTGCCAGCAGCCTGGGACTACTGGGAGAAGTTAACAATGAGCAGTTCTTC